This T cell receptor (beta chain) was retrieved from a study of radiotherapy plus CTLA-4 blockade in lung cancer. At the level of the study: Objective responses were seen in more than 15% of patients, disease control in 31%. Study results and caveats: Reports identified early blood T cell clone dynamics, with interferon-beta, as the best response predictor. Blood saw expansion of tumor-derived TCR clones after radiotherapy plus ipilimumab.

Focal radiation plus CTLA-4 blockade with ipilimumab was given to patients with chemo-refractory metastatic non-small-cell lung cancer. Produced via immunoSEQ multiplex PCR; TCRdb's table is partial and in-frame only. The sample has some 70,000 clones, around 79% seen once. Concerning this clone itself: The antigen remains unidentified.

The CDR3 extends over 17 amino acids. V dropped 0 bases and J dropped 5; count of bases not matched to a gene: 6. CDR1 is SGHAT and CDR2 is FQNNGV in the germline V gene. The sample in question was peripheral blood, obtained from a patient treated with radiotherapy plus ipilimumab. The origin of this receptor is a human donor with non-small cell lung cancer who had a complete response to radiotherapy plus ipilimumab. The chain recombines TRBV11-2 with TRBJ2-5; 13 bases line up with TRBD2. CDR3 nucleotide sequence: TGTGCCAGCAGCTTAGATCTTACTAGCGGGGGGGTTGAGACCCAGTACTTC. It encodes CASSLDLTSGGVETQYF.